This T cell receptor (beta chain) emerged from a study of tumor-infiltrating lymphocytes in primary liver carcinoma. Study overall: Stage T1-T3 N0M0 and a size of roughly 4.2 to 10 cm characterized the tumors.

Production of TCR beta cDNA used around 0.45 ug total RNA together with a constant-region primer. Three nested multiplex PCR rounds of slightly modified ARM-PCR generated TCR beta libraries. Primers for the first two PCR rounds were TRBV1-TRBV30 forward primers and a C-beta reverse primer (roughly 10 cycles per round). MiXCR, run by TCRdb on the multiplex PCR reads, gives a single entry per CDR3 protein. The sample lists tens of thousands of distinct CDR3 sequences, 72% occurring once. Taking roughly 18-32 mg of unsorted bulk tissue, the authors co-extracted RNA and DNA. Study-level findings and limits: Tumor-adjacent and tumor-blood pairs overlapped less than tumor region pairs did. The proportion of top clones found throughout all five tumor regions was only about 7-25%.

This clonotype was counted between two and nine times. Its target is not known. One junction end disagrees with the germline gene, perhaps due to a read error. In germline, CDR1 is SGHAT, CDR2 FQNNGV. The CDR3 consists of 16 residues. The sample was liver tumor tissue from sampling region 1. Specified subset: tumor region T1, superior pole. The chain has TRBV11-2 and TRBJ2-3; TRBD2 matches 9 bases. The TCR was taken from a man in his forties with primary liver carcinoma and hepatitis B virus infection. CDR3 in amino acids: CASSLPTSGSTDMQYF. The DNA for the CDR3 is TGTGCTAGCAGCCTCCCGACTAGCGGCAGCACAGATATGCAGTATTTT. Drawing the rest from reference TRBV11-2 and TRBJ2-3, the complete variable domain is EAGVAQSPRYKIIEKRQSVAFWCNPISGHATLYWYQQILGQGPKLLIQFQNNGVVDDSQLPKDRFSAERLKGVDSTLKIQPAKLEDSAVYLCASSLPTSGSTDMQYFGPGTRLTVL.